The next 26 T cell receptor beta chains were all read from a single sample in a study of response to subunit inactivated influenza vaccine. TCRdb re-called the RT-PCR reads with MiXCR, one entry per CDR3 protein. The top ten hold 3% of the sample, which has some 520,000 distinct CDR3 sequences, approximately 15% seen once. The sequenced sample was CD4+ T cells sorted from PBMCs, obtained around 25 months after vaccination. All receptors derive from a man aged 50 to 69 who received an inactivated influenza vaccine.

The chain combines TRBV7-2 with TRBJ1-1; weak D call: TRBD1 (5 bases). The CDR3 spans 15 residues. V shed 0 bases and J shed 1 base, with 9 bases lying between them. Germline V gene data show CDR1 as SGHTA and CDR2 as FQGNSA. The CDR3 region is CASSLADSKNTEAFF. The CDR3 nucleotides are TGTGCCAGCAGCTTAGCCGACAGTAAGAACACTGAAGCTTTCTTT.

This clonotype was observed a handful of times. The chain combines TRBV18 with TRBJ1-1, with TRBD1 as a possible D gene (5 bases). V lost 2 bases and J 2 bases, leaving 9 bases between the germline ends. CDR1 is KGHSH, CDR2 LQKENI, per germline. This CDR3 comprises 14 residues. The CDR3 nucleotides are TGTGCCAGCTCACCATCAGGGTTAAACACTGAAGCTTTCTTT. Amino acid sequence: CASSPSGLNTEAFF.

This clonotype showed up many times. In DNA form, the CDR3 reads TGCGCCAGCAGCAAGGGACAGGGCAACGAGCAGTACTTC. Protein sequence: CASSKGQGNEQYF. The chain links TRBV5-1 to TRBJ2-7, with TRBD1 matching 9 bases. Germline loops: CDR1 SGHRS, CDR2 YFSETQ. J gave up 5 bases and V 4 bases, and 4 bases lay outside the gene matches. The length of the CDR3 is 13 residues.

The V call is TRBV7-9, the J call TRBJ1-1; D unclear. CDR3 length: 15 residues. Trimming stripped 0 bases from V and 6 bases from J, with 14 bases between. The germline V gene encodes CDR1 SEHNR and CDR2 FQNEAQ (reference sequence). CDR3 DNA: TGTGCCAGCAGCTTAGCTCTCACGAGGTTCTCTGAAGCTTTCTTT. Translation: CASSLALTRFSEAFF.

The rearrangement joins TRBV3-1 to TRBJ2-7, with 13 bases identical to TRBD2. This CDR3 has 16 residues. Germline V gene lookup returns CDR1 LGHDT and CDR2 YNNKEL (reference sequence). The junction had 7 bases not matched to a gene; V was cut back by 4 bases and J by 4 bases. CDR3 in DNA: TGTGCCAGCAGCCGAAAGGGACTAGCGGGACCTTACGAGCAGTACTTC. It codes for CASSRKGLAGPYEQYF.

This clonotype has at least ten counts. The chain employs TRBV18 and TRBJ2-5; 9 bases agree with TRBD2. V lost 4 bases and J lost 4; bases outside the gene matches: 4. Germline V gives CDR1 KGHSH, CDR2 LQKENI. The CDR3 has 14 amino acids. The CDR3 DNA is TGTGCCAGCTCACGTGCGGGGGGGCGAGAGACCCAGTACTTC. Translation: CASSRAGGRETQYF.

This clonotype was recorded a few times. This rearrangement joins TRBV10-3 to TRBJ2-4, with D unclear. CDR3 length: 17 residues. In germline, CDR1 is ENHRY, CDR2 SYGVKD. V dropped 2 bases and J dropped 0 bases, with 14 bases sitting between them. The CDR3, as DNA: TGTGCCATCAGTGAGATACAGCAGACTCTAGCCAAAAACATTCAGTACTTC. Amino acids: CAISEIQQTLAKNIQYF.

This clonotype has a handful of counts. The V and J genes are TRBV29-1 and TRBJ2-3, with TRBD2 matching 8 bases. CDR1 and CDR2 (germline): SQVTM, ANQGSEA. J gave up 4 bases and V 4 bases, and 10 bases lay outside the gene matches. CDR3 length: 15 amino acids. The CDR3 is CSVGSSGSKSDTQYF. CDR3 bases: TGCAGCGTTGGATCGAGCGGGAGCAAGTCAGATACGCAGTATTTT.

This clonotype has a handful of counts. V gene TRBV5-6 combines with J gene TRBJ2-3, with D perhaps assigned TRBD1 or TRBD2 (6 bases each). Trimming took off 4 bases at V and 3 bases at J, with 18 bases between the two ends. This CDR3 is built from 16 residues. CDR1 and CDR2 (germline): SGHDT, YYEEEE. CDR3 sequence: CASSPTRGRRTDTQYF. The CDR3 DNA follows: TGTGCCAGCAGCCCCACACGGGGGCGTAGGACAGATACGCAGTATTTT.

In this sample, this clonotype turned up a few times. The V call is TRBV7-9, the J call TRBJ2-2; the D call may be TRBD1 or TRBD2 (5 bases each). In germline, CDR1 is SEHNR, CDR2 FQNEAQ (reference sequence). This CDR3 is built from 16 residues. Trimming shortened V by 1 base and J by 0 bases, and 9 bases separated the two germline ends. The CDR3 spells CASSLDRRSNTGELFF. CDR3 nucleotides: TGTGCCAGCAGCTTAGACAGGAGGTCGAACACCGGGGAGCTGTTTTTT.

CDR3 sequence: CASSPRGSGRASEQFF. For the CDR3, the DNA is TGTGCCAGCTCACCACGGGGTAGCGGGAGGGCCAGTGAGCAGTTCTTC. J is TRBJ2-1 and V is TRBV18; 11 nucleotides align to TRBD2. The CDR3 consists of 16 residues. Unmatched junction bases numbered 8, after V lost 1 base and J lost 9 bases. CDR1 is KGHSH, CDR2 LQKENI, per germline.

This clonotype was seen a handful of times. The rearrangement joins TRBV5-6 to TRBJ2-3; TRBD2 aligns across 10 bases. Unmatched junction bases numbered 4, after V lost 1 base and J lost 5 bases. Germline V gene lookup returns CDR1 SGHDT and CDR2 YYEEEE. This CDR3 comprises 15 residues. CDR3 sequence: CASSLSGRALDTQYF. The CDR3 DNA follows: TGTGCCAGCAGCTTGAGCGGGAGGGCCTTAGATACGCAGTATTTT.

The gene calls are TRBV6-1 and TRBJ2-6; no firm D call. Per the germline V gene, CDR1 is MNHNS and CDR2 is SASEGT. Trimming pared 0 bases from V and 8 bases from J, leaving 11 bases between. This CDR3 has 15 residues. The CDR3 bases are TGTGCCAGCAGTGAAGCGCCTGGTAGTACCAACGTCCTGACTTTC. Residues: CASSEAPGSTNVLTF.

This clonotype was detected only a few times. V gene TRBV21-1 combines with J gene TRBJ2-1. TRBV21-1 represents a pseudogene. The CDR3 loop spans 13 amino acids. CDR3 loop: CASNAIAGVEQFF. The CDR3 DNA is TGTGCCAGCAACGCAATAGCGGGAGTTGAGCAGTTCTTC.

The CDR3 DNA sequence: TGTGCCAGCTGGGCGGCGGGGTTTAACGGTGGCTACACCTTC. Translating gives CASWAAGFNGGYTF. The rearrangement uses TRBV5-6 and TRBJ1-2; the D is unclear. The germline V gene encodes CDR1 SGHDT and CDR2 YYEEEE. The CDR3 consists of 14 residues. V lost 7 bases to trimming and J lost 7 bases, with 20 bases between them.

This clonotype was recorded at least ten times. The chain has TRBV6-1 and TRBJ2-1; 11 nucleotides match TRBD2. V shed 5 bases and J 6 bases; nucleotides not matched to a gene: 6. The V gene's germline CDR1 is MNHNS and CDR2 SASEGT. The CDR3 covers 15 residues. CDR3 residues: CASSPGTSGGNEQFF. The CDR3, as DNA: TGTGCCAGCAGTCCCGGGACTAGCGGCGGCAATGAGCAGTTCTTC.

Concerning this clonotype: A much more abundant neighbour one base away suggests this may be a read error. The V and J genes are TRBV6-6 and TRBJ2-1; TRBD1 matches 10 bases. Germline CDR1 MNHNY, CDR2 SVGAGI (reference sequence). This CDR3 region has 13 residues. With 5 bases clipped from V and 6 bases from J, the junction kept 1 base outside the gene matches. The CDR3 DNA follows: TGTGCCAGCAGTAGGACAGGGGGCAATGAGCAGTTCTTC. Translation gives CASSRTGGNEQFF.

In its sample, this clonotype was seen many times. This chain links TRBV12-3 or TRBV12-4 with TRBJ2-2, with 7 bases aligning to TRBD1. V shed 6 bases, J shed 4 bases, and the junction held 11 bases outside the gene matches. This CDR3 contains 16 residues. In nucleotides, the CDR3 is TGTGCCAGCAGCCCTCGCCCTACAGGGGTCACCGGGGAGCTGTTTTTT. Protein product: CASSPRPTGVTGELFF.

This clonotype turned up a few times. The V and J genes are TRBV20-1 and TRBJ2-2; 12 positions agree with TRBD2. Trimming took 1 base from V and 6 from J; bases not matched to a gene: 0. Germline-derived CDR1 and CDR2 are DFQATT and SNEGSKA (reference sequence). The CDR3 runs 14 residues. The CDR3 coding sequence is TGCAGTGCTAGAGGACTAGCGGGAGCCGGGGAGCTGTTTTTT. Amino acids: CSARGLAGAGELFF.

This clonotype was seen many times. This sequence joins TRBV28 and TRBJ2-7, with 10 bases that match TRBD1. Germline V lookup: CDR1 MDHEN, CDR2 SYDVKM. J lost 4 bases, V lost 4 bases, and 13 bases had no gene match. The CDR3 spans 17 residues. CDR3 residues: CASSYLTGGRGVYEQYF. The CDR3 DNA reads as TGTGCCAGCAGTTATCTGACAGGGGGCCGCGGAGTATACGAGCAGTACTTC.

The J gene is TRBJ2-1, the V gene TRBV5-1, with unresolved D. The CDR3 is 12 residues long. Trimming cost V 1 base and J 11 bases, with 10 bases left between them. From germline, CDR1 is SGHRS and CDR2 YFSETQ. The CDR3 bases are TGCGCCAGCAGCTTGAGCCAGGCCCAGCAGTTCTTC. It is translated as CASSLSQAQQFF.

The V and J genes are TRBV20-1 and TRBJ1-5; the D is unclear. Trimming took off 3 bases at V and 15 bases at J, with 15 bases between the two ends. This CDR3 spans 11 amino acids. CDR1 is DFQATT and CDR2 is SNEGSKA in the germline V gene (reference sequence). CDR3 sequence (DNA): TGCAGTGCTAGGTCCGGCGGGGTTCGGCATTTT. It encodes CSARSGGVRHF.

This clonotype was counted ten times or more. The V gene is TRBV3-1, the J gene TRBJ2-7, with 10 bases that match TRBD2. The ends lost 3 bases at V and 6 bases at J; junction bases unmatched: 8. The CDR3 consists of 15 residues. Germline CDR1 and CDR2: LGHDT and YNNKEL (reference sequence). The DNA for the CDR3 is TGTGCCAGCAGCCAGAGCCTAGCGGGAGCTCGCGAGCAGTACTTC. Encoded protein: CASSQSLAGAREQYF.

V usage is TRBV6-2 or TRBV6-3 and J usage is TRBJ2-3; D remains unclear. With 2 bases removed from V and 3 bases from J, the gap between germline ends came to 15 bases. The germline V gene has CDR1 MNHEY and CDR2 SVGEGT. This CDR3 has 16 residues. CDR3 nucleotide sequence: TGTGCCAGCAGTTACGAGGTCGGCCTAAGTACAGATACGCAGTATTTT. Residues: CASSYEVGLSTDTQYF.

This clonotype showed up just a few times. For the CDR3, the DNA is TGTGCCAGCCGGAAGGACAGGGGAACCGCTGAAGCTTTCTTT. Protein: CASRKDRGTAEAFF. The chain uses TRBV6-1 and TRBJ1-1; the match to TRBD1 covers 9 bases. Germline CDR1 reads MNHNS; CDR2 reads SASEGT. The CDR3 totals 14 residues. The V gene end was trimmed by 8 bases and the J gene end by 6 bases; junction bases not matched to a gene: 10.

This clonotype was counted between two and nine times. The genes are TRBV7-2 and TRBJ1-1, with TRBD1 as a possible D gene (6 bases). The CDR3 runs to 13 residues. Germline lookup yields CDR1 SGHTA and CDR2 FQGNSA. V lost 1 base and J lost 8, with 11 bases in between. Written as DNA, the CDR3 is TGTGCCAGCAGCTTAGTCTCCGGGACAGAAGCTTTCTTT. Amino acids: CASSLVSGTEAFF.